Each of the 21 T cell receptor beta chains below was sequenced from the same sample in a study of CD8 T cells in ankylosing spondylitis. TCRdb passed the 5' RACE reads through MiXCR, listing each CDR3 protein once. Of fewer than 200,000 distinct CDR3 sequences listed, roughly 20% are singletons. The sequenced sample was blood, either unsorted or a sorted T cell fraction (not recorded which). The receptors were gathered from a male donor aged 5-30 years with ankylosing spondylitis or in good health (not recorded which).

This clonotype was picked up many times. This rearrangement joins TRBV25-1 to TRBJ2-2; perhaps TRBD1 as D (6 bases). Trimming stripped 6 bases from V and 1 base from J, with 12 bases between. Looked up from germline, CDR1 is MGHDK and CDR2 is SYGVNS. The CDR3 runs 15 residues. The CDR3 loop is CASSRSTGNTGELFF. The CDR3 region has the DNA TGTGCCAGCAGCCGATCGACAGGGAACACCGGGGAGCTGTTTTTT.

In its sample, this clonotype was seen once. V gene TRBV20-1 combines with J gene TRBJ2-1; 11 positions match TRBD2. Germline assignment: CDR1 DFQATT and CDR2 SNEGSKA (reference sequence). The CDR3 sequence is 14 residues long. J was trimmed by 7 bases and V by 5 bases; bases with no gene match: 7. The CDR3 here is CSAYTSGSRNEQFF. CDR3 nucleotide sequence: TGCAGTGCTTACACTAGCGGGAGTAGGAATGAGCAGTTCTTC.

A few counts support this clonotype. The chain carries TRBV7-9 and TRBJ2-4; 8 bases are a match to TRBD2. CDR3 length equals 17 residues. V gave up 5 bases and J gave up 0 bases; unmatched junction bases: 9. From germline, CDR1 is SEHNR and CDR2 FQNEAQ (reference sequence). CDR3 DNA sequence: TGTGCCAGCAGCGACAGCTTAGCGGGGTTAGCCAAAAACATTCAGTACTTC. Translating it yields CASSDSLAGLAKNIQYF.

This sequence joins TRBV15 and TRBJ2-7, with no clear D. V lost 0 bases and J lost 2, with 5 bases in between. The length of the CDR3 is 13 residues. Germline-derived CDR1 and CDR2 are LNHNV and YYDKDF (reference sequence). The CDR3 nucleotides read TGTGCCACCAGCAGAGACCTTACCTACGAGCAGTACTTC. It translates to CATSRDLTYEQYF.

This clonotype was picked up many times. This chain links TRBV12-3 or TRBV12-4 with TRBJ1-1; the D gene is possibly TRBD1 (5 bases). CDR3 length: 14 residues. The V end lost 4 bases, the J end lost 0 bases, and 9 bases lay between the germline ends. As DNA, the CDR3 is TGTGCCAGCAGTTGGGACCTAATGAACACTGAAGCTTTCTTT. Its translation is CASSWDLMNTEAFF.

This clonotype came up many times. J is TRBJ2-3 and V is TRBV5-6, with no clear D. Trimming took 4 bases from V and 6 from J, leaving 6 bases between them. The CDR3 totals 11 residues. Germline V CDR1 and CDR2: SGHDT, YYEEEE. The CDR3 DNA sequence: TGTGCCAGCAGCAACGTGGATACGCAGTATTTT. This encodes CASSNVDTQYF. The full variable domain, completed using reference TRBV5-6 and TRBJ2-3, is DAGVTQSPTHLIKTRGQQVTLRCSPKSGHDTVSWYQQALGQGPQFIFQYYEEEERQRGNFPDRFSGHQFPNYSSELNVNALLLGDSALYLCASSNVDTQYFGPGTRLTVL.

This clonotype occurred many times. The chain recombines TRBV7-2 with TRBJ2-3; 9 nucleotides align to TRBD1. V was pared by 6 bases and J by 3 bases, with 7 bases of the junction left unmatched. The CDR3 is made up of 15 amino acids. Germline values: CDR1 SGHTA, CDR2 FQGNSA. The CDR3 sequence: CASSAYRGPTDTQYF. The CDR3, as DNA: TGTGCCAGCAGTGCCTACAGGGGGCCTACAGATACGCAGTATTTT.

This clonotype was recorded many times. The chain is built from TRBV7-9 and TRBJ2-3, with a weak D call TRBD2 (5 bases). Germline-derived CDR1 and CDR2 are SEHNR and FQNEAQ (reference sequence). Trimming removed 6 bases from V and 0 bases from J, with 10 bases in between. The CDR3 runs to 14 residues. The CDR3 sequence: CASRPGTSTDTQYF. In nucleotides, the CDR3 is TGTGCCAGCAGACCGGGAACTAGCACAGATACGCAGTATTTT.

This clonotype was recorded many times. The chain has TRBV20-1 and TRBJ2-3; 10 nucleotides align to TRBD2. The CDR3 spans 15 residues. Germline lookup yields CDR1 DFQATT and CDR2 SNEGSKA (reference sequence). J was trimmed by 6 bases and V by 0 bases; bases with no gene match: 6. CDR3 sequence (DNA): TGCAGTGCTAGAGATCCAGCGGGAGGGCCCGATACGCAGTATTTT. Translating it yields CSARDPAGGPDTQYF.

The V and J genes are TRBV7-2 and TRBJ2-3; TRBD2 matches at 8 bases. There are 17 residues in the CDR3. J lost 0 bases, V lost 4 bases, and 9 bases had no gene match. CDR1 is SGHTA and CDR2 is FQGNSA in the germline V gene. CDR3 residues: CASSSSLLAASTDTQYF. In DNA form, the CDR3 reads TGTGCCAGCAGCTCATCCTTACTAGCGGCTAGCACAGATACGCAGTATTTT.

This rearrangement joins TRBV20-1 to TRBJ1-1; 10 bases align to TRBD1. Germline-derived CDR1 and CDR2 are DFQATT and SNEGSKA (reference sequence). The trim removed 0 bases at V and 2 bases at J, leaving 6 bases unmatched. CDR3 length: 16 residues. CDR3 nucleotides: TGCAGTGCTAGAGATAGGGACAGGGGTCGTAACACTGAAGCTTTCTTT. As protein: CSARDRDRGRNTEAFF.

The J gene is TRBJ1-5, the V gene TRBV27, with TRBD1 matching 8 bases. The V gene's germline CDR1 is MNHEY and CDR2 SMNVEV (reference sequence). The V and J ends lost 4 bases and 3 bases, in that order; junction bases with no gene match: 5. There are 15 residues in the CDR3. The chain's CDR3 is CASSSGQGLNQPQHF. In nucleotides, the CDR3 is TGTGCCAGCAGTTCCGGACAGGGCCTCAATCAGCCCCAGCATTTT.

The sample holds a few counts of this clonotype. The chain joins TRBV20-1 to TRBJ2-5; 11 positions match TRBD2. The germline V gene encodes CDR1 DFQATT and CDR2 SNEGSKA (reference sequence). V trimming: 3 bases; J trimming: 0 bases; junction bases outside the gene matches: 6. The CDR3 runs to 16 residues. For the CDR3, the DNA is TGCAGTGCTAGGGACCTACTAGCGGGAGACCAAGAGACCCAGTACTTC. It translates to CSARDLLAGDQETQYF.

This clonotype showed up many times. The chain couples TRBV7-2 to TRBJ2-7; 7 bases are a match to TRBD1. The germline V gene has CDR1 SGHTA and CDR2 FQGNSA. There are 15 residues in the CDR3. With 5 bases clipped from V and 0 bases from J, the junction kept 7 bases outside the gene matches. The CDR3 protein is CASSDGTAFSYEQYF. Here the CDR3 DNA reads TGTGCCAGCAGCGATGGGACAGCCTTCTCCTACGAGCAGTACTTC.

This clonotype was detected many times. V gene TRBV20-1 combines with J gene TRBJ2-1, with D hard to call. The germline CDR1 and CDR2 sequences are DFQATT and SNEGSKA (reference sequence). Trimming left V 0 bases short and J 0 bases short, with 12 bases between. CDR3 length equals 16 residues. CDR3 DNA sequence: TGCAGTGCTAGAGATGCCGGCGTGAGCTCCTACAATGAGCAGTTCTTC. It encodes CSARDAGVSSYNEQFF.

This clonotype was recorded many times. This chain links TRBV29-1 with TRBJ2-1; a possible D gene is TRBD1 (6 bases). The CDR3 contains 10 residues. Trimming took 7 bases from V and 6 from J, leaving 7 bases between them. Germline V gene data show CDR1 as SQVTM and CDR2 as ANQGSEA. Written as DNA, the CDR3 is TGCAGCGGAGGGGGCAATGAGCAGTTCTTC. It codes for CSGGGNEQFF.

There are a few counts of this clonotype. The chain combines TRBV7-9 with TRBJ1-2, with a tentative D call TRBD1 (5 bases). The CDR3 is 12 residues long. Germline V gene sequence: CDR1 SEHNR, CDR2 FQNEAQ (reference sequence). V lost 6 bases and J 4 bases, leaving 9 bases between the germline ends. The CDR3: CASRLDSYGYTF. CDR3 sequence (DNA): TGTGCCAGCAGACTCGACAGCTATGGCTACACCTTC.

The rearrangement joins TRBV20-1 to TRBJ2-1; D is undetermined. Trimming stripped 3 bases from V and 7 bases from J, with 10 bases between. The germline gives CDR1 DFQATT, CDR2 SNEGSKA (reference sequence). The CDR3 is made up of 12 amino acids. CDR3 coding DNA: TGCAGTGCTAGTCGCAGTATTAATGAGCAGTTCTTC. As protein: CSASRSINEQFF.

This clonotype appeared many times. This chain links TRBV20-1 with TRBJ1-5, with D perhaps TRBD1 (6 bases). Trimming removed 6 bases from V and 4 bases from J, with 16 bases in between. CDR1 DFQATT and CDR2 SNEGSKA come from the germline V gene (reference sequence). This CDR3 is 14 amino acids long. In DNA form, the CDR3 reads TGCAGTGCGACATCAGGGGTTCGGAATCAGCCCCAGCATTTT. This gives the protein CSATSGVRNQPQHF.

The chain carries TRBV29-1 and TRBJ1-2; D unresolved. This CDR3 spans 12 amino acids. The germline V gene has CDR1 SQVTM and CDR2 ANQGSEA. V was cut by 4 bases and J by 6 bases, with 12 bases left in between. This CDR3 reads CSVGRTDDGYTF. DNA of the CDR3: TGCAGCGTTGGTAGGACTGATGATGGCTACACCTTC.

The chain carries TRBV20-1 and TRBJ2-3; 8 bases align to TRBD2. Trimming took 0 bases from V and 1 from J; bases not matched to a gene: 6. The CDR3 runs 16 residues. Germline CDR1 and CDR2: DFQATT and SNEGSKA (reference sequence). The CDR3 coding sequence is TGCAGTGCTAGAGACCGACTAGCGCATCGCACAGATACGCAGTATTTT. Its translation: CSARDRLAHRTDTQYF.